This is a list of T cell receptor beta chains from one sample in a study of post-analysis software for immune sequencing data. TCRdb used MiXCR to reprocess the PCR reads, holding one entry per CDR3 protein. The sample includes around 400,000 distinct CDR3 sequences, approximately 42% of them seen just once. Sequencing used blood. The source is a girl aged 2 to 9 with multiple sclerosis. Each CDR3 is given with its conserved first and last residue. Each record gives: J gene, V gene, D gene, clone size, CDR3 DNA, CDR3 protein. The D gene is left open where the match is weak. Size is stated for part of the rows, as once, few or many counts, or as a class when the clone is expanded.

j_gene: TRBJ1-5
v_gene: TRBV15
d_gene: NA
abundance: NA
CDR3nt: TGTGCCACCAGCAGAGATGGCCGGGGCACTCAGCCCCAGCATTTT
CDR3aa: CATSRDGRGTQPQHF

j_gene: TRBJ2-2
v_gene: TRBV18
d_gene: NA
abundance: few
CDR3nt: TGTGCCAGCTCACCCGGGATCAACACCGGGGAGCTGTTTTTT
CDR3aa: CASSPGINTGELFF

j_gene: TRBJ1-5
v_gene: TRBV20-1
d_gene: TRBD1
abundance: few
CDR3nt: TGCAGTGCTAGAGAGGGGCAGGGGGAATATAGCAATCAGCCCCAGCATTTT
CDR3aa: CSAREGQGEYSNQPQHF

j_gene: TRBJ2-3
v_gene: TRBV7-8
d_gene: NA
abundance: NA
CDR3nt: TGTGCCAGCAGCTTAGATAAAGGGGGACGGAGGGGGCGCACAGATACGCAGTATTTT
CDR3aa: CASSLDKGGRRGRTDTQYF

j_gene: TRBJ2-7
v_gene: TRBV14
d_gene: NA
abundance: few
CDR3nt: TGTGCCAGCAGCCTTTTTCCGGGACCTAACTACGAGCAGTACTTC
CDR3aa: CASSLFPGPNYEQYF

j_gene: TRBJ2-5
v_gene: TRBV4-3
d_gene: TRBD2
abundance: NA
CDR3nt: TGCGCCAGCAGCCAAGATTCCCTAGCGGGAGGTCTTGCCCAGTACTTC
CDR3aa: CASSQDSLAGGLAQYF

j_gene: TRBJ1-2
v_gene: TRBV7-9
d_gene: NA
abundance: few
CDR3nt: TGTGCCAGCAGCTTAGACGACTATGGCTACACCTTC
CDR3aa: CASSLDDYGYTF

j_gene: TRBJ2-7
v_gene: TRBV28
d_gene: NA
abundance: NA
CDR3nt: TGTGCCAGCAGTTTAAGAGGGCCCTCCTACGAGCAGTACTTC
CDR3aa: CASSLRGPSYEQYF

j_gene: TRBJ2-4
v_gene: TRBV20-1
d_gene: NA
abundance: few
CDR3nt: TGCAGTGCCTCGGAGGGGGACAAAAACATTCAGTACTTC
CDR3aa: CSASEGDKNIQYF

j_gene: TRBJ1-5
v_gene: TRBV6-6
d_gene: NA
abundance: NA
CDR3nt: TGTGCCAGCAACAGAGACACTGGTCAGCCCCAGCATTTT
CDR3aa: CASNRDTGQPQHF

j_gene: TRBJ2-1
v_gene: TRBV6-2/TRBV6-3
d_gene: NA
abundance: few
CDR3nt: TGTGCCAGCAGTCTATTCAGGGAGAATGAGCAGTTCTTC
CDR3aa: CASSLFRENEQFF

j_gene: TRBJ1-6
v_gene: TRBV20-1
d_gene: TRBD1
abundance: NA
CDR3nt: TGCAGTGCTAGAGTCCGGGACAGGGGGCAGAGCTCCTATAATTCACCCCTCCACTTT
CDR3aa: CSARVRDRGQSSYNSPLHF

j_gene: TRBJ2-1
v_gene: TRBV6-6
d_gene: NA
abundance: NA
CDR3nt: TGTGCCAGCAGTTACGACGGCAGACAGATTTCCTACAATGAGCAGTTCTTC
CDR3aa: CASSYDGRQISYNEQFF

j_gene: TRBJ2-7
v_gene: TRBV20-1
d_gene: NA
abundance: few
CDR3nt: TGCAGTGCTAGTAATGGGGGGTTAGGCTACGAGCAGTACTTC
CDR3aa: CSASNGGLGYEQYF

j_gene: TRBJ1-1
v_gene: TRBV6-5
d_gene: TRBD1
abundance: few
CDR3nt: TGTGCCAGCAGTCCCAGGACAGGGAGGACTGAAGCTTTCTTT
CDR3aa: CASSPRTGRTEAFF

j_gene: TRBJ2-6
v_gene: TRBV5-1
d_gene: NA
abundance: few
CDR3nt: TGCGCCAGCTCCCAAGGTCACGGGAGCTCTGGGGCCAACGTCCTGACTTTC
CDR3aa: CASSQGHGSSGANVLTF

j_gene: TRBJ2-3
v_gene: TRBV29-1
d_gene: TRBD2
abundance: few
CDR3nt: TGCAGCGTTGAGAGCGGGGGCTCAGATACGCAGTATTTT
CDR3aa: CSVESGGSDTQYF

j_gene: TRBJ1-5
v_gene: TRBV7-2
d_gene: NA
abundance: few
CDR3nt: TGTGCCAGCAGCTTATTTAGGGACGATCAGCCCCAGCATTTT
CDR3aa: CASSLFRDDQPQHF

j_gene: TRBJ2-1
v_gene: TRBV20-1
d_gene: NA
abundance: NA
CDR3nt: TGCAGTGCTGACTCAGCCCCTGAGCAGTTCTTC
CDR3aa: CSADSAPEQFF

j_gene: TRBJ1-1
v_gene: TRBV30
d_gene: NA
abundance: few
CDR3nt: TGTGCCTGGAGGGGGACGGTTGAAGCTTTCTTT
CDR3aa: CAWRGTVEAFF

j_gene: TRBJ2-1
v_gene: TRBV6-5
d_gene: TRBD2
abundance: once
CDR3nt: TGTGCCAGCAGTTATTGGGGGGAAGCGGGGAATGAGCAGTTCTTC
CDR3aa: CASSYWGEAGNEQFF

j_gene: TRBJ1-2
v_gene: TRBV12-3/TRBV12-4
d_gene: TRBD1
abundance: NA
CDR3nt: TGTGCCAGCAGTCCCAGACAGGGGGCCTATGGCTACACCTTC
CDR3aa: CASSPRQGAYGYTF

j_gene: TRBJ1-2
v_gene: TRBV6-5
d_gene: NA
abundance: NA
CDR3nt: TGTGCCAGCAGTTCTCAGGACATCGGCTATGGCTACACCTTC
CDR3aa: CASSSQDIGYGYTF

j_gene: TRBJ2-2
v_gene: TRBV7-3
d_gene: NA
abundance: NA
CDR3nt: TGTGCCAGCAGCTTAGCAACGAACACCGGGGAGCTGTTTTTT
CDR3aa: CASSLATNTGELFF

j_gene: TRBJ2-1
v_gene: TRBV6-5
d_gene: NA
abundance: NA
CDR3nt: TGTGCCAGCAGTCACACGGGGTTCGGGGATAACAATGAGCAGTTCTTC
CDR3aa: CASSHTGFGDNNEQFF

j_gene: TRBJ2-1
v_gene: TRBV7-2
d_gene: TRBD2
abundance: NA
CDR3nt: TGTGCCAGCAGCTTAGCAGGGACTAGTTTCGATGAGCAGTTCTTC
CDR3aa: CASSLAGTSFDEQFF

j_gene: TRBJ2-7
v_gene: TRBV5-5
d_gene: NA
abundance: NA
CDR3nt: TGTGCCAGCGGCTTGGGACCCATAAGGAGCTACGAGCAGTACTTC
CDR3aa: CASGLGPIRSYEQYF

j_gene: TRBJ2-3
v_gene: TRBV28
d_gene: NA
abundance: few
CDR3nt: TGTGCCAGCAGCGGAGATCCGAACACAGATACGCAGTATTTT
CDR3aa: CASSGDPNTDTQYF

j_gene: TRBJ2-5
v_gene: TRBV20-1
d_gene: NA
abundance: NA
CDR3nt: TGCAGTGCTGCCCGGACACTCTGGGAGGAGACCCAGTACTTC
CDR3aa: CSAARTLWEETQYF

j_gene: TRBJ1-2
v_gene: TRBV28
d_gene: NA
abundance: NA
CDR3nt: TGTGCCAGCAGTTTAGACCACTATGGCTACACCTTC
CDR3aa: CASSLDHYGYTF

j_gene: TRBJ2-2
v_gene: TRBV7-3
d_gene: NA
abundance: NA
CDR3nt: TGTGCCAGCAGCCTGGACGGGGGCTTGTTAGCCGGGGAGCGGTTTTTT
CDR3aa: CASSLDGGLLAGERFF